What follows describes a single T cell receptor beta chain. Its antigen is not identified. These data belong to a study of response to subunit inactivated influenza vaccine. TCRdb used MiXCR to reprocess the RT-PCR reads, holding one entry per CDR3 protein. The sample includes hundreds of thousands of distinct CDR3 sequences, over 9.5% of them seen just once. Findings and limits, study-wide: There was a suggestion from the authors that each seasonal influenza vaccination recruits few new T cells.

The CDR3 has 15 amino acids. The V end was cut by 1 base, the J end by 6 bases, with 15 bases between. Per the germline V gene, CDR1 is MNHEY and CDR2 is SVGAGI. The starting material was PBMCs from blood, obtained on the day of vaccination. The receptor's source is a man between 50 and 59 years old who received an inactivated influenza vaccine. The rearrangement links TRBV6-5 to TRBJ1-2; D is ambiguous. CDR3 amino acids: CASSYFPGSEDGYTF. The CDR3 DNA is TGTGCCAGCAGTTACTTTCCGGGCTCAGAGGATGGCTACACCTTC.